The rows below give T cell receptor beta chains drawn from one sample of a study of OX40 agonist ivuxolimab in advanced cancers. The table came from immunoSEQ multiplex PCR; TCRdb's copy has only in-frame clones and leaves some out. The profile shows about 88,000 clones, around 82% of them singletons. This specimen was CD4+ or CD8+ T cells sorted from blood, taken in a trial of the OX40 agonist ivuxolimab. These receptors all stem from an adult with an advanced solid tumor such as melanoma, head and neck, liver or kidney cancer. CDR3s include the opening cysteine and the closing phenylalanine or tryptophan. The D gene is left open where the match is weak. Only part of the rows carry a size: once, few, many, or a class if the clone is expanded.

J gene | clone size | V gene | CDR3 length | D gene | CDR3 DNA | CDR3 protein
TRBJ2-5 | NA | TRBV7-2 | 16 | NA | TGTGCCAGCAGCTTAGTGGGCACGGAAGATGGGGAGACCCAGTACTTC | CASSLVGTEDGETQYF
TRBJ2-6 | NA | TRBV4-2 | 15 | NA | TGTGCCAGCAGCCCCGCGGGCTCTGGGGCCAACGTCCTGACTTTC | CASSPAGSGANVLTF
TRBJ2-5 | few | TRBV7-9 | 14 | NA | TGTGCCAGCAGCCCCGACGAGAGCCAAGAGACCCAGTACTTC | CASSPDESQETQYF
TRBJ1-5 | once | TRBV28 | 17 | TRBD1 | TGTGCCAGCACTGGACAGGCCCCCGTTTATAGCAATCAGCCCCAGCATTTT | CASTGQAPVYSNQPQHF
TRBJ1-2 | NA | TRBV6-5 | 13 | NA | TGTGCCAGCAGTTACGGCAGGGTGTCTGGCTACACCTTC | CASSYGRVSGYTF
TRBJ2-7 | few | TRBV14 | 16 | TRBD2 | TGTGCCAGCAGCCATCGGGGGGTTGGCTTCTCCTACGAGCAGTACTTC | CASSHRGVGFSYEQYF
TRBJ2-7 | few | TRBV7-2 | 14 | TRBD2 | TGTGCCAGCAGCCAGGGACTAGAGGCCTACGAGCAGTACTTC | CASSQGLEAYEQYF
TRBJ1-5 | NA | TRBV5-5 | 13 | NA | TGTGCCAGCAGCCCAAGCCTGGGGCAGCCCCAGCATTTT | CASSPSLGQPQHF
TRBJ1-2 | NA | TRBV30 | 16 | TRBD1 | TGTGTCTGGAGGTCCGTTTGGCGGACAGGGCACTATGGCTACACCTTC | CVWRSVWRTGHYGYTF
TRBJ2-2 | NA | TRBV10-3 | 20 | TRBD1 | TGTGCCATCAGGAACCGCAGCAGGGGGCCGCCCGGGGAGGTCACCGGGGAGCTGTTTTTT | CAIRNRSRGPPGEVTGELFF
TRBJ2-1 | NA | TRBV9 | 15 | NA | TGTGCCAGCAGCGGTAGCGACTACTACTACAATGAGCAGTTCTTC | CASSGSDYYYNEQFF
TRBJ2-7 | NA | TRBV5-5 | 15 | TRBD1 | TGTGCCAGCCGAATTTCCGGGACAGGGTTCCACGAGCAGTACTTC | CASRISGTGFHEQYF
TRBJ2-7 | NA | TRBV6-1 | 11 | NA | TGTGCCGGTGGGGAAACGGGCGAGCAGTACTTC | CAGGETGEQYF
TRBJ2-3 | NA | TRBV25-1 | 13 | NA | TGTGCCAGCATCCGATGGGGAACAGATACGCAGTATTTT | CASIRWGTDTQYF
TRBJ2-2 | NA | TRBV30 | 13 | NA | TGTGCCTGGAGTGCCGGGAGCCCCGGGGAGCTGTTTTTT | CAWSAGSPGELFF
TRBJ2-7 | NA | TRBV27 | 14 | NA | TGTGCCAGCAGCCCGGGATACAATATTTACGAGCAGTACTTC | CASSPGYNIYEQYF
TRBJ2-1 | NA | TRBV2 | 11 | NA | TGTGCCAGCAGTGAGGATGTTGAGCAGTTCTTC | CASSEDVEQFF
TRBJ2-7 | NA | TRBV30 | 14 | NA | TGTGCCTGGAGTGGCCGCCCAAACCCCTACGAGCAGTACTTC | CAWSGRPNPYEQYF
TRBJ2-2 | NA | TRBV5-1 | 15 | TRBD1 | TGCGCCAGCAGCGAACCGACAGGGACCGCCGGGGAGCTGTTTTTT | CASSEPTGTAGELFF
TRBJ2-7 | NA | TRBV5-3 | 17 | TRBD2 | TGTGCCAGAAGCTTGGGGGATAGCGGGAGGGATTCCTACGAGCAGTACTTC | CARSLGDSGRDSYEQYF
TRBJ2-1 | NA | TRBV13 | 16 | NA | TGTGCCAGCAGCTTAGGCGGAACGGGAAATTACAATGAGCAGTTCTTC | CASSLGGTGNYNEQFF
TRBJ2-3 | few | TRBV7-9 | 12 | NA | TGTGCCAGCAGCCCGAGCACAGATACGCAGTATTTT | CASSPSTDTQYF
TRBJ2-7 | NA | TRBV13 | 15 | NA | TGTGCCAGCAGCGGGGCCGCCGATGGGATTCGAGAGCAGTACTTC | CASSGAADGIREQYF
TRBJ1-4 | NA | TRBV6-5 | 12 | NA | TGTGCCAGCAGCCGTGGTCGCGAAAAACTGTTTTTT | CASSRGREKLFF
TRBJ2-3 | NA | TRBV7-2 | 11 | NA | TGTGCCAGCAGCTTTCGTGATACGCAGTATTTT | CASSFRDTQYF
TRBJ2-5 | NA | TRBV28 | 12 | NA | TGTGCCTCATCCCTCGGCGTGAGGACCCAGTACTTC | CASSLGVRTQYF
TRBJ1-2 | NA | TRBV5-6 | 11 | TRBD1 | TGTGCCACCGGGACAGGGAGAGGCTACACCTTC | CATGTGRGYTF
TRBJ2-1 | few | TRBV4-2 | 14 | TRBD1 | TGTGCCAGCAGCCGGGACAGGGCAGACAATGAGCAGTTCTTC | CASSRDRADNEQFF
TRBJ2-7 | NA | TRBV7-3 | 13 | NA | TGTGCCAGCAGCGACCCAGCCGTCCCCCGGCAGTACTTC | CASSDPAVPRQYF
TRBJ1-2 | NA | TRBV7-8 | 16 | TRBD1 | TGTGCCAGCAGCTCTGAACCGGGACAGGACCCCTATGGCTACACCTTC | CASSSEPGQDPYGYTF
TRBJ2-5 | once | TRBV11-3 | 15 | TRBD1 | TGTGCCAGCAGCTCACGGAACAGGGGCCAAGAGACCCAGTACTTC | CASSSRNRGQETQYF
TRBJ1-1 | NA | TRBV27 | 15 | NA | TGTGCCAGCAGTTTAAATGGGGGCGTGAACACTGAAGCTTTCTTT | CASSLNGGVNTEAFF
TRBJ2-7 | NA | TRBV15 | 16 | TRBD2 | TGTGCCACCAGCAGAGATCTCGGGACTAGCATCCACGAGCAGTACTTC | CATSRDLGTSIHEQYF
TRBJ2-7 | NA | TRBV7-9 | 11 | NA | TGTGCCAGCAGCATTGGGACGGATGAACACTTC | CASSIGTDEHF